This record concerns one T cell receptor beta chain sequence. Profiled with immunoSEQ multiplex PCR; TCRdb holds only in-frame clones, not every one. With about 210,000 clones in the sample, the ten largest clones hold 2% to 2.5%. The data derive from a study of control samples from healthy donors and cancer patients. Germline CDR1 is SQVTM and CDR2 is ANQGSEA. The CDR3 loop spans 11 amino acids. V was cut by 4 bases and J by 8 bases, with 11 bases left in between. The chain employs TRBV29-1 and TRBJ1-2; no definite D call. Source material: blood. The sequence derives from a woman aged 25-40 years in good health. This CDR3 reads CSVGSGNGYTF. CDR3 sequence (DNA): TGCAGCGTTGGATCGGGAAACGGCTACACCTTC.